This T cell receptor (beta chain) was observed in a study of T cells in Graves' hyperthyroidism and ophthalmopathy (dated 2019 in TCRdb). About the investigation overall: Peripheral blood was collected at initial diagnosis, before any treatment. Prospective prediction of ophthalmopathy was tested in an independent validation cohort of approximately 18 hyperthyroidism patients and 17 patients who later progressed to ophthalmopathy. In about 6 Graves' hyperthyroidism patients, the study also compared T-cell repertoires from thyroid tissue with T-cell repertoires from blood. The roughly 91 discovery patients were randomly divided into training and test sets at a 7:3 ratio. TCR V-J signatures able to tell the groups apart were searched for in a discovery cohort of 100 patients, of whom more than 40 had Graves' ophthalmopathy and roughly 59 had stable Graves' hyperthyroidism. The paper reports TCR Vbeta CDR3 sequencing of approximately 140 peripheral blood samples: around 41 ophthalmopathy, under 85 hyperthyroidism and 17 progressor patients. Following sampling, methimazole starting at 30 mg daily was given to hyperthyroidism patients, and high-dose intravenous methylprednisolone was given to ophthalmopathy patients.

Graves' hyperthyroidism was defined as stable when no progression to ophthalmopathy occurred over 18 months of follow-up. Hyperthyroidism patients were newly diagnosed, with disease duration under 2 months, and aged 18 to 65 years. Patients with uncontrolled infections, other autoimmune diseases, pregnancy or lactation were excluded. Diagnoses relied on clinical symptoms, serum thyroxine and TRAb, thyroid ultrasound and orbital computed tomography. PBMCs were isolated from 8 to 10 ml of fresh peripheral blood by Ficoll-Paque density gradient centrifugation. Trizol reagent was used to extract total RNA, and RNA quality was then checked on an Agilent 2100 Bioanalyzer. The TCR beta CDR3 regions were amplified from RNA transcripts. A first-round RT-PCR of the TCR CDR3 used the HTBI primer set with the Qiagen OneStep RT-PCR kit. Libraries were constructed in a second round of multiplex PCR, after which size selection and purification were carried out. Sequencing of the libraries was done on an Illumina HiSeq2000 using paired-end 100 bp reads. As for the original processing: SOAPnuke was used to process the raw data, with reads discarded if the reads contained adapters or uncalled bases, had a mean Phred below 15, or lacked an exact constant-primer or identifier match. High-quality paired reads were merged with COPE v1.2.5, and unique nucleotide sequences were defined as clonotypes. MiTCR v1.1 was used to align the clonotypes against IMGT TRBV, TRBD and TRBJ reference segments. The analysis was restricted to V-J combinations with a frequency above 0.0001, which together covered 99% to 99.2% of the repertoires. A TCS score was defined as the ratio of F50 (clonal expansion) to E x V (chaos), with BLOSUM62-based TCRdist applied between CDR3 peptides within each V-J. Welch's t-statistics and random forest reduced fewer than 600 V-J features to 10 to 15, which were used in a naive Bayes classifier (R e1071). TCRdb took the public reads, trimmed them with fastp at Q25, ran MiXCR for clone calling and kept in-frame beta chains. Each record represents a unique CDR3 protein, reported with the most common genes and DNA among its rows. These V and J calls derive from TCRdb rather than the authors' analysis. The sample table contains over 650,000 distinct CDR3 sequences; only one count was recorded for roughly 15% of them. Jointly, the top ten make up around 8.1% of the sample.

Note on this clonotype: Its antigen has not been determined. No clone much larger than this one lies a single base away; base qualities are absent.

Paper-wide results and their limitations: Blood samples also contained most of the expanded thyroid clonotypes (frequency above 0.001), which suggests that blood repertoires may reflect thyroid immune responses. Ophthalmopathy was separated from stable hyperthyroidism by a 13 V-J signature model, with around 90% sensitivity and about 81% specificity obtained in cross-validation and 80%/75% obtained in testing. Sample size was not statistically predetermined, and investigators were not blinded to group allocation. In validation, progression to ophthalmopathy was predicted by the model with roughly 69% sensitivity and under 85% specificity, a median of around 5.9 months before onset.

Trimming takes 0 bases off V and 6 bases off J; junction bases not matched to a gene: 4. Including the terminal cysteine and phenylalanine, the CDR3 comprises 16 residues. Of the read, only the CDR3 DNA is kept; its 48 bases are in frame from base 1. The CDR1 and CDR2 encoded by the germline V gene are MNHEY and SVGEGT. The rearrangement joined TRBV6-2 or TRBV6-3 to TRBJ2-1, with TRBD2 identical over 11 junction bases. The TCR originated in a man aged 18 to 29 with Graves' hyperthyroidism. Sequencing used blood. The CDR3 protein is CASSYSLTSGTNEQFF. The DNA sequence reads TGTGCCAGCAGTTACTCTTTGACTAGCGGGACCAATGAGCAGTTCTTC.